The 26 T cell receptor beta chains reported below all come from one sample, sequenced in a study of Graves' ophthalmopathy and Graves' hyperthyroidism. TCR beta CDR3 amplification used RNA transcripts. RT-PCR was first run with HTBI primers, then multiplex PCR in a second round. TCRdb re-analysed the multiplex PCR reads in MiXCR, keeping a single row per CDR3 protein. Seen here are roughly 410,000 distinct CDR3 sequences, approximately 15% observed once, and the top ten hold 5.5% to 8%. The material sequenced was peripheral blood. The origin of the receptors is a young woman with stable Graves' hyperthyroidism.

Ten or more counts support this clonotype. J is TRBJ1-2 and V is TRBV4-1, with D unresolved. Trimming left V 3 bases short and J 3 bases short, with 11 bases between. Germline V gene data show CDR1 as MGHRA and CDR2 as YSYEKL. This CDR3 spans 14 amino acids. CDR3 sequence: CASSQGIGDYGYTF. CDR3 bases: TGCGCCAGCAGCCAGGGCATCGGGGACTATGGCTACACCTTC.

In its sample, this clonotype was seen many times. V usage is TRBV6-2 or TRBV6-3 and J usage is TRBJ1-2; the D gene is possibly TRBD1 (5 bases). The germline V gene encodes CDR1 MNHEY and CDR2 SVGEGT. V lost 2 bases and J lost 0, with 16 bases in between. The CDR3 covers 17 residues. This CDR3 is CASSYGGAGVSNYGYTF. The CDR3, as DNA: TGTGCCAGCAGTTACGGAGGGGCCGGTGTATCTAACTATGGCTACACCTTC.

The chain recombines TRBV7-9 with TRBJ1-1; no clear D. Germline V gene lookup returns CDR1 SEHNR and CDR2 FQNEAQ (reference sequence). The CDR3 is 14 amino acids. V was shortened by 1 base and J by 4 bases, with 10 bases between the two germline ends. In DNA form, the CDR3 reads TGTGCCAGCAGCTTAGGGTTAGGGTGCACTGAAGCTTTCTTT. Protein product: CASSLGLGCTEAFF.

This clonotype was counted at least ten times. The chain has TRBV18 and TRBJ1-1; no reliable D call. The V end lost 0 bases, the J end lost 7 bases, and 9 bases lay between the germline ends. The CDR3 is 13 amino acids. From germline, CDR1 is KGHSH and CDR2 LQKENI. This CDR3 is CASSPPVRDEAFF. CDR3 nucleotide sequence: TGTGCCAGCTCACCACCGGTTCGGGATGAAGCTTTCTTT.

This clonotype showed up just a few times. V usage is TRBV19 and J usage is TRBJ2-7; D unresolved. CDR1 is LNHDA, CDR2 SQIVND, per germline (reference sequence). V was pared by 5 bases and J by 9 bases, with 17 bases between. The CDR3 is 13 residues long. The CDR3 region is CASSLTSDGGQYF. In DNA, the CDR3 is TGTGCCAGTAGTCTCACCTCGGACGGCGGGCAGTACTTC.

The V and J genes are TRBV6-2 or TRBV6-3 and TRBJ2-7; D not certain. Germline assignment: CDR1 MNHEY and CDR2 SVGEGT. The CDR3 is made up of 16 amino acids. The germline V and J ends were trimmed by 4 bases and 6 bases, with 22 bases remaining between them. CDR3 in amino acids: CASSLYRTPPTSEQYF. The CDR3 nucleotides read TGTGCCAGCAGTTTATACCGGACCCCTCCGACGTCCGAGCAGTACTTC.

There are many counts of this clonotype. This chain connects TRBV27 to TRBJ2-5, with 9 bases that match TRBD1. The CDR3 runs 18 residues. J gave up 5 bases and V 10 bases, and 23 bases lay outside the gene matches. Germline CDR1 is MNHEY and CDR2 is SMNVEV (reference sequence). This CDR3 reads CATKGSPPDRGVGETQYF. The CDR3 bases are TGTGCCACCAAAGGCTCCCCCCCGGACAGGGGCGTTGGTGAGACCCAGTACTTC.

This clonotype appeared many times. The chain has TRBV12-5 and TRBJ2-7; D not resolved. Germline values: CDR1 LGHNT, CDR2 FRNRAP. V was cut by 6 bases and J by 1 base, with 10 bases left in between. CDR3 length equals 13 residues. CDR3 residues: CASGAQVSYEQYF. CDR3 DNA: TGTGCTAGTGGGGCTCAGGTGTCCTACGAGCAGTACTTC.

This clonotype has a count of ten or more. The chain has TRBV12-3 or TRBV12-4 and TRBJ1-1; maybe TRBD1 (5 bases). V lost 2 bases and J lost 7, with 17 bases in between. CDR3 length: 15 amino acids. CDR3 coding DNA: TGTGCCAGCAGTTTAAGGAAAGGGGAGGAAGTTGAAGCTTTCTTT. Its translation: CASSLRKGEEVEAFF.

This clonotype has at least ten counts. V gene TRBV5-1 combines with J gene TRBJ2-7; D is unclear. V shed 4 bases and J shed 5 bases, with 10 bases lying between them. CDR1 SGHRS and CDR2 YFSETQ come from the germline V gene. This CDR3 region has 12 residues. CDR3 coding DNA: TGCGCCAGCAGCCCCCCGAATCACGAGCAGTACTTC. It yields the protein CASSPPNHEQYF.

This clonotype was observed at least ten times. The chain combines TRBV7-8 with TRBJ2-7; 7 bases agree with TRBD1. The CDR3 loop spans 16 amino acids. Per the germline V gene, CDR1 is SGHVS and CDR2 is FQNEAQ. J lost 2 bases, V lost 1 base, and 8 bases had no gene match. The CDR3 bases are TGTGCCAGCAGCTTAGATAGAGGACAGGTAGCCTACGAGCAGTACTTC. This codes for CASSLDRGQVAYEQYF.

The chain joins TRBV28 to TRBJ2-5; no firm D call. This CDR3 is 13 amino acids long. Germline V gene sequence: CDR1 MDHEN, CDR2 SYDVKM. V lost 5 bases to trimming and J lost 10 bases, with 17 bases between them. CDR3 in DNA: TGTGCCAGCAGTGACCGGGCCTCTAAAGTCCAGTACTTC. This translates into CASSDRASKVQYF.

There are a few counts of this clonotype. The genes are TRBV5-1 and TRBJ1-6, with D unresolved. CDR1 and CDR2 from the germline V gene are SGHRS and YFSETQ. Trimming took 0 bases from V and 0 from J, leaving 10 bases between them. The CDR3 runs 17 residues. CDR3 protein: CASSLELRNSYNSPLHF. The CDR3 DNA sequence: TGCGCCAGCAGCTTGGAACTGCGGAACTCCTATAATTCACCCCTCCACTTT. The variable domain in full, with the rest retrieved from reference TRBV5-1 and TRBJ1-6, is KAGVTQTPRYLIKTRGQQVTLSCSPISGHRSVSWYQQTPGQGLQFLFEYFSETQRNKGNFPGRFSGRQFSNSRSEMNVSTLELGDSALYLCASSLELRNSYNSPLHFGNGTRLTVT.

Many counts were recorded for this clonotype. The rearrangement links TRBV9 to TRBJ1-1; possibly TRBD1 for D (6 bases). Looked up from germline, CDR1 is SGDLS and CDR2 is YYNGEE. V was cut by 0 bases and J by 2 bases, with 17 bases left in between. The CDR3 covers 17 residues. CDR3 in DNA: TGTGCCAGCAGCGTAGATCCCGTGACAGGTATAAACACTGAAGCTTTCTTT. Amino acid sequence: CASSVDPVTGINTEAFF. Full variable domain (missing parts from reference TRBV9 and TRBJ1-1): DSGVTQTPKHLITATGQRVTLRCSPRSGDLSVYWYQQSLDQGLQFLIQYYNGEERAKGNILERFSAQQFPDLHSELNLSSLELGDSALYFCASSVDPVTGINTEAFFGQGTRLTVV.

V gene TRBV12-3 or TRBV12-4 combines with J gene TRBJ1-1; D is ambiguous. V dropped 6 bases and J dropped 0 bases, with 14 bases sitting between them. CDR3 length: 15 amino acids. The CDR3 loop reads CASRTLLPMNTEAFF. The DNA of the CDR3 is TGTGCCAGCAGGACCCTATTGCCGATGAACACTGAAGCTTTCTTT.

As for this clonotype: One base away lies a much larger clone, so this may be a sequencing read error. Because the CDR3 is missing its conserved closing phenylalanine or tryptophan, this is likely a read error. The gene calls are TRBV20-1 and TRBJ2-5, with 8 bases aligning to TRBD2. The junction had 7 bases not matched to a gene; V was cut back by 6 bases and J by 1 base. The germline CDR1 and CDR2 sequences are DFQATT and SNEGSKA (reference sequence). CDR3 length: 14 amino acids. The CDR3 loop is CSANVAGSQETQYL. In nucleotides, the CDR3 is TGCAGTGCCAACGTAGCGGGGAGCCAAGAGACCCAGTACCTC.

There are many counts of this clonotype. The chain couples TRBV20-1 to TRBJ2-5; 11 nucleotides align to TRBD2. After removal of 1 base from V and 5 bases from J, the junction contained 9 bases not matched to a gene. The CDR3 totals 16 residues. Looked up from germline, CDR1 is DFQATT and CDR2 is SNEGSKA (reference sequence). CDR3 loop: CSARGGSGGASETQYF. DNA for the CDR3: TGCAGTGCTAGAGGCGGTAGCGGGGGGGCTTCGGAGACCCAGTACTTC.

In regard to this clonotype: A clone one base away is much larger, so this may be a read error. This rearrangement joins TRBV12-5 to TRBJ2-7; perhaps TRBD1 as D (5 bases). V lost 6 bases and J 2 bases, leaving 17 bases between the germline ends. Germline loops: CDR1 LGHNT, CDR2 FRNRAP. This CDR3 is 15 amino acids long. The CDR3 is CASGTDRDPPYEQYV. CDR3 coding DNA: TGTGCTAGTGGAACCGACAGAGACCCTCCCTACGAGCAGTACGTC.

This clonotype was seen ten or more times. V gene TRBV20-1 combines with J gene TRBJ1-1; D remains ambiguous. This CDR3 is built from 14 residues. CDR1 is DFQATT and CDR2 is SNEGSKA in the germline V gene (reference sequence). The V and J ends lost 5 bases and 3 bases respectively, with 16 bases between them. The CDR3 reads CSALGPNVDTEAFF. DNA for the CDR3: TGCAGTGCTCTCGGTCCGAACGTAGACACTGAAGCTTTCTTT.

This chain links TRBV6-2 or TRBV6-3 with TRBJ2-2, with TRBD1 matching over 9 bases. V lost 6 bases and J lost 4; bases outside the gene matches: 3. Germline values: CDR1 MNHEY, CDR2 SVGEGT. This CDR3 is 14 amino acids long. CDR3 bases: TGTGCCAGCAGGGGACAGGGCTTCACCGGGGAGCTGTTTTTT. Translated, it gives CASRGQGFTGELFF.

This clonotype was recorded at least ten times. The gene calls are TRBV4-1 and TRBJ1-1; tentative D call: TRBD1 (6 bases). Germline values: CDR1 MGHRA, CDR2 YSYEKL. This CDR3 contains 15 residues. V was trimmed by 0 bases and J by 7 bases, leaving 15 bases between them. The CDR3 is CASSQDQGSSREAFF. The DNA for the CDR3 is TGCGCCAGCAGCCAAGATCAGGGGTCAAGTCGTGAAGCTTTCTTT.

This chain links TRBV6-1 with TRBJ1-1; a possible D gene is TRBD1 (6 bases). The germline V gene has CDR1 MNHNS and CDR2 SASEGT. There are 14 residues in the CDR3. V shed 0 bases and J shed 6 bases, with 11 bases lying between them. CDR3 amino acids: CASSEAAGVAEAFF. CDR3 coding DNA: TGTGCCAGCAGTGAAGCGGCAGGGGTGGCTGAAGCTTTCTTT.

The chain has TRBV6-5 and TRBJ2-7; no definite D call. The CDR3 is made up of 13 amino acids. Trimming took 2 bases from V and 2 from J, leaving 7 bases between them. Germline V gene sequence: CDR1 MNHEY, CDR2 SVGAGI. The CDR3 sequence is CASSYEAAYEQYF. DNA of the CDR3: TGTGCCAGCAGTTACGAGGCAGCCTACGAGCAGTACTTC.

The CDR3 coding sequence is TGCGCCAGCAGCTTGGCGGACAGGGGGCCGAACACCGGGGAGCTGTTTTTT. This codes for CASSLADRGPNTGELFF. The rearrangement links TRBV5-1 to TRBJ2-2; 11 bases are shared with TRBD1. The CDR3 is 17 amino acids. The V gene's germline CDR1 is SGHRS and CDR2 YFSETQ. V lost 0 bases to trimming and J lost 0 bases; unmatched junction nucleotides: 1.

This clonotype was observed at least ten times. The CDR3 nucleotides are TGTGCCAGCACCCCCGGAGGCGGCTCTGGAAACACCATATATTTT. Translating gives CASTPGGGSGNTIYF. The chain has TRBV6-1 and TRBJ1-3; D remains unclear. Trimming left V 7 bases short and J 0 bases short, with 13 bases between. Per the germline V gene, CDR1 is MNHNS and CDR2 is SASEGT. This CDR3 has 15 residues.

At least ten counts were recorded for this clonotype. The chain couples TRBV11-2 to TRBJ1-1; D gene uncertain. V lost 0 bases and J 9 bases, leaving 14 bases between the germline ends. Germline CDR1 SGHAT, CDR2 FQNNGV. There are 14 residues in the CDR3. The CDR3 spells CASSLDFGGNQAFF. As DNA, the CDR3 is TGTGCCAGCAGCTTAGATTTTGGCGGCAACCAAGCTTTCTTT.